This is a list of T cell receptor beta chains from one sample in a study of read filtering for tumor transcriptome and immune sequencing. MiXCR was run by TCRdb on the reads, yielding one entry per CDR3 protein. Here the sample spans around 20,000 distinct CDR3 sequences, more than 20% being singletons. Sequencing used a population of CD138-negative cells sorted from bone marrow. Receptor source: a donor at least 40 years old with multiple myeloma. CDR3s include the opening cysteine and the closing phenylalanine or tryptophan. Each record gives: J gene, V gene, CDR3 protein.

TRBJ2-7 TRBV18 CASSTQGHEQYF
TRBJ2-5 TRBV7-9 CASSLSSGQETQYF
TRBJ2-7 TRBV29-1 CSTILDSYEQYF
TRBJ2-1 TRBV7-9 CASRGLAGTEQFF
TRBJ1-1 TRBV28 CASSTPAGTDEAFF
TRBJ2-3 TRBV28 CASSLAYPGVGTDTQYF
TRBJ2-3 TRBV6-4 CASSDSSGGDTQYF
TRBJ2-5 TRBV24-1 CATSDLEETSQETQYF
TRBJ2-3 TRBV5-1 CASRHGTSGWKDTQYF
TRBJ2-2 TRBV7-2 CASSLAAAANTGELFF
TRBJ2-1 TRBV5-1 CASSLEGGQFF
TRBJ1-1 TRBV5-6 CASRLEGGTEAFF
TRBJ1-5 TRBV25-1 CASSECNKEQPQHF
TRBJ1-6 TRBV2 CGSSVDSSPLHF
TRBJ1-1 TRBV5-1 CASRPDVGTEAFF
TRBJ2-3 TRBV5-1 CASSLETGLGDTQYF